This T cell receptor beta chain was found in a study of blood T cell repertoires in COVID-19. Turning to the study itself: Spain, Italy and the United States supplied samples that represented acute and convalescent COVID-19.

Per germline, CDR1 LNHNV and CDR2 YYDKDF (reference sequence). CDR3 length: 15 amino acids. V was clipped by 0 bases and J by 2 bases; unmatched bases: 3. Clones were read by immunoSEQ multiplex PCR, and TCRdb kept only the in-frame ones, dropping some. The sample lists about 250,000 clones, around 86% seen once, with roughly 1.7% in the top ten. Sequencing used PBMCs or T cells enriched from blood (not recorded which). The chain combines TRBV15 with TRBJ2-7; TRBD2 matches at 8 bases. The clonotype originates from a man aged 35-49 years who had recovered from COVID-19. As DNA, the CDR3 is TGTGCCACCAGCAGAGATAGCGGGATGACCTACGAGCAGTACTTC. Translating it yields CATSRDSGMTYEQYF.